These 20 T cell receptor beta chains originate from one sample sequenced in a study of shared clonotypes between healthy human individuals (dated by TCRdb to 2020 to 2022). The library was prepared using the immunoSEQ multiplex PCR assay. Drawn from immuneACCESS, this table holds only the in-frame rearrangements with V and J called that TCRdb kept. Clones are partly lost; checked studies trace under half to an unresolved V gene and leave the rest unexplained. The table for this sample lists 1.4 million to 1.5 million clones; around 95% of them were counted only once. The ten largest clones take up 0.95% to 1.5% of the sample. What was sequenced was naive CD4+ T cells sorted from blood. The cell subset or site label for this specimen denotes: CD45RA+ positively selected. The source of these receptors is a man aged 25 to 40 in good health.

The V call is TRBV2, the J call TRBJ2-5, with a tentative D call TRBD2 (5 bases). Germline CDR1 SNHLY, CDR2 FYNNEI. V lost 7 bases to trimming and J lost 4 bases, with 16 bases between them. CDR3 length: 14 residues. The CDR3 nucleotides read TGTGCCAGCACGAAGTTAACCGAGGGAGAGACCCAGTACTTC. Translated, it gives CASTKLTEGETQYF.

The chain couples TRBV11-2 to TRBJ1-1; D may be TRBD1 (5 bases). The germline V and J ends were trimmed by 6 bases and 0 bases, with 11 bases remaining between them. Germline values: CDR1 SGHAT, CDR2 FQNNGV. The CDR3 loop spans 14 amino acids. CDR3 residues: CASRSQGLNTEAFF. The CDR3, as DNA: TGTGCCAGCAGGTCTCAGGGTCTGAACACTGAAGCTTTCTTT. The whole variable domain, filled in from reference TRBV11-2 and TRBJ1-1, reads EAGVAQSPRYKIIEKRQSVAFWCNPISGHATLYWYQQILGQGPKLLIQFQNNGVVDDSQLPKDRFSAERLKGVDSTLKIQPAKLEDSAVYLCASRSQGLNTEAFFGQGTRLTVV.

The rearrangement links TRBV6-6 to TRBJ2-2, with 7 bases fitting TRBD1. The CDR3 is made up of 12 amino acids. J lost 9 bases, V lost 5 bases, and 3 bases had no gene match. Germline loops: CDR1 MNHNY, CDR2 SVGAGI (reference sequence). The CDR3 spells CASSRQGWELFF. The CDR3 DNA reads TGTGCCAGCAGTCGACAGGGTTGGGAGCTGTTTTTT.

The rearrangement uses TRBV18 and TRBJ1-5; no definite D call. CDR3 length: 14 residues. Germline V lookup: CDR1 KGHSH, CDR2 LQKENI. V shed 2 bases and J shed 3 bases, with 8 bases lying between them. This chain's CDR3 is CASSPVNTNQPQHF. In nucleotides, the CDR3 is TGTGCCAGCTCACCAGTGAACACCAATCAGCCCCAGCATTTT.

The chain links TRBV4-3 to TRBJ2-3, with 10 bases lining up with TRBD2. Germline V gene data show CDR1 as LGHNA and CDR2 as YSLEER. CDR3 size: 18 residues. The junction had 7 bases not matched to a gene; V was cut back by 0 bases and J by 1 base. In nucleotides, the CDR3 is TGCGCCAGCAGCCAAGACCTCCGGCTAGCGGGAGGCACAGATACGCAGTATTTT. As protein: CASSQDLRLAGGTDTQYF.

V gene TRBV9 combines with J gene TRBJ2-7; D is possibly TRBD2 (6 bases). The CDR3 is 15 amino acids. V lost 0 bases, J lost 2 bases, and 12 bases lay in between. The germline gives CDR1 SGDLS, CDR2 YYNGEE. The CDR3 region is CASSVASSAPYEQYF. As DNA, the CDR3 is TGTGCCAGCAGCGTAGCGTCTAGCGCTCCCTACGAGCAGTACTTC. Filled out from reference TRBV9 and TRBJ2-7, the complete variable domain reads DSGVTQTPKHLITATGQRVTLRCSPRSGDLSVYWYQQSLDQGLQFLIQYYNGEERAKGNILERFSAQQFPDLHSELNLSSLELGDSALYFCASSVASSAPYEQYFGPGTRLTVT.

The rearrangement joins TRBV7-2 to TRBJ2-3, with TRBD2 matching over 7 bases. CDR1 and CDR2 from the germline V gene are SGHTA and FQGNSA. This CDR3 has 16 residues. With 1 base clipped from V and 1 base from J, the junction kept 5 bases outside the gene matches. The chain's CDR3 is CASSLGRLAGTDTQYF. DNA for the CDR3: TGTGCCAGCAGCTTAGGGAGGCTAGCGGGCACAGATACGCAGTATTTT.

This chain connects TRBV27 to TRBJ1-5, with D unclear. This CDR3 comprises 15 residues. Germline V gene lookup returns CDR1 MNHEY and CDR2 SMNVEV (reference sequence). Trimming removed 4 bases from V and 0 bases from J, with 10 bases in between. CDR3 region: CASSSTGYSNQPQHF. As DNA, the CDR3 is TGTGCCAGCAGTTCGACGGGCTATAGCAATCAGCCCCAGCATTTT.

The chain couples TRBV28 to TRBJ2-7, with D hard to call. The germline CDR1 and CDR2 sequences are MDHEN and SYDVKM. This CDR3 spans 15 amino acids. The V end lost 8 bases, the J end lost 3 bases, and 20 bases lay between the germline ends. CDR3 protein: CASATPSRVYYEQYF. CDR3 DNA: TGTGCCAGCGCTACACCAAGTCGGGTTTACTACGAGCAGTACTTC.

V and J are TRBV11-3 and TRBJ2-5; D gene ambiguous. The CDR3 sequence is 13 residues long. The V gene lost 3 bases and the J gene lost 0 bases, with 5 bases spanning the gap. The germline CDR1 and CDR2 sequences are SGHNT and YENEEA. The CDR3: CASSLAYQETQYF. The CDR3 DNA is TGTGCCAGCAGCTTGGCGTACCAAGAGACCCAGTACTTC.

V gene TRBV15 combines with J gene TRBJ2-5; TRBD2 matches at 12 bases. The ends lost 0 bases at V and 5 bases at J; junction bases unmatched: 4. Germline V lookup: CDR1 LNHNV, CDR2 YYDKDF (reference sequence). The CDR3 is 16 residues long. DNA of the CDR3: TGTGCCACCAGCAGAGATCAACTAGCGGGAGGTGAGACCCAGTACTTC. The encoded protein is CATSRDQLAGGETQYF.

The chain employs TRBV6-1 and TRBJ2-3; D possibly corresponds to TRBD1 (8 bases). CDR3 length: 15 amino acids. Germline V gene data show CDR1 as MNHNS and CDR2 as SASEGT. V lost 7 bases and J lost 4, with 18 bases in between. The CDR3 DNA follows: TGTGCCAGCACATATGGACAGGGAGGGGCAGATACGCAGTATTTT. This encodes CASTYGQGGADTQYF.

This clone was detected only once. This chain connects TRBV11-2 to TRBJ2-7; 7 nucleotides match TRBD1. The CDR3 runs 14 residues. Looked up from germline, CDR1 is SGHAT and CDR2 is FQNNGV. With V trimmed by 4 bases and J by 4 bases, 7 bases remained unmatched. CDR3 in amino acids: CASSSRTGAYEQYF. The CDR3 DNA is TGTGCCAGCAGCTCACGAACAGGGGCTTACGAGCAGTACTTC.

This clone was detected once. The V call is TRBV19, the J call TRBJ2-1; D call uncertain. V was cut by 3 bases and J by 14 bases, with 20 bases left in between. CDR1 LNHDA and CDR2 SQIVND come from the germline V gene (reference sequence). This CDR3 spans 14 amino acids. CDR3 sequence: CASSIGPLGFVEFF. The CDR3 DNA follows: TGTGCCAGTAGTATTGGCCCCTTAGGTTTCGTGGAGTTCTTC.

The chain uses TRBV28 and TRBJ1-5; D unclear. The CDR3 sequence is 15 residues long. CDR1 is MDHEN, CDR2 SYDVKM, per germline. V was clipped by 3 bases and J by 5 bases, with 14 bases between them. The CDR3 region has the DNA TGTGCCAGCAGTTTTCTAGGCGGTCGAGATCAGCCCCAGCATTTT. Protein sequence: CASSFLGGRDQPQHF. The whole variable domain, remainder taken from reference TRBV28 and TRBJ1-5, is DVKVTQSSRYLVKRTGEKVFLECVQDMDHENMFWYRQDPGLGLRLIYFSYDVKMKEKGDIPEGYSVSREKKERFSLILESASTNQTSMYLCASSFLGGRDQPQHFGDGTRLSIL.

In the case of this clone: This sample also contains other DNA sequences that code for the same CDR3. This chain links TRBV7-2 with TRBJ1-1; D unresolved. V was pared by 3 bases and J by 1 base, with 6 bases between. Germline V gene lookup returns CDR1 SGHTA and CDR2 FQGNSA. The length of the CDR3 is 13 residues. The CDR3 region has the DNA TGTGCCAGCAGCTTTGGGCCGAACACTGAAGCTTTCTTT. Translated: CASSFGPNTEAFF.

The chain is built from TRBV5-1 and TRBJ2-1, with 9 bases that match TRBD2. V dropped 7 bases and J dropped 3; count of bases not matched to a gene: 11. The CDR3 extends over 16 amino acids. The germline V gene has CDR1 SGHRS and CDR2 YFSETQ. This CDR3 is CASRRGTSLNYNEQFF. The DNA of the CDR3 is TGCGCCAGCCGCAGGGGGACTAGCCTGAACTACAATGAGCAGTTCTTC.

The chain recombines TRBV5-6 with TRBJ1-5; tentatively, D is TRBD1 (6 bases). The length of the CDR3 is 13 residues. V was trimmed by 5 bases and J by 1 base, leaving 7 bases between them. The V gene's germline CDR1 is SGHDT and CDR2 YYEEEE. CDR3 bases: TGTGCCAGCAGGGACAGAAGCAATCAGCCCCAGCATTTT. This codes for CASRDRSNQPQHF.

The chain joins TRBV10-3 to TRBJ2-1, with 10 bases fitting TRBD2. Germline V gives CDR1 ENHRY, CDR2 SYGVKD. The CDR3 has 15 residues. The V gene end was trimmed by 6 bases and the J gene end by 6 bases; junction bases not matched to a gene: 8. Here the CDR3 DNA reads TGTGCCATCAGCATCCTAGCGGGAGTGGGCAATGAGCAGTTCTTC. Protein sequence: CAISILAGVGNEQFF.

The J gene is TRBJ2-2, the V gene TRBV7-3, with D possibly TRBD2 on 6 matching bases. This CDR3 spans 12 amino acids. The germline CDR1 and CDR2 sequences are SGHTA and FQGTGA. V was cut by 5 bases and J by 6 bases, with 7 bases left in between. The CDR3, as DNA: TGTGCCAGCAGCACGGGGGCCGGGGAGCTGTTTTTT. Translated, it gives CASSTGAGELFF.